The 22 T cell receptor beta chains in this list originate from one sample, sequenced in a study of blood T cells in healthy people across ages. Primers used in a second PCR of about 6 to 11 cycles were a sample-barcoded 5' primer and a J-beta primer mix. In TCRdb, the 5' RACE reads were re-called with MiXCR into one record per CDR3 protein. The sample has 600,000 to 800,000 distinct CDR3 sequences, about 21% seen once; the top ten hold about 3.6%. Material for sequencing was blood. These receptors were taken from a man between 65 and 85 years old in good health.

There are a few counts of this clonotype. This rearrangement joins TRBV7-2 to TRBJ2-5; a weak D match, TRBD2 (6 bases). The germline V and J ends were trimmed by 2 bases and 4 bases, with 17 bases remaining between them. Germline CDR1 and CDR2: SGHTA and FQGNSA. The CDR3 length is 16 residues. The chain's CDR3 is CASSLNLARGGETQYF. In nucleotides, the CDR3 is TGTGCCAGCAGCTTAAATCTAGCTCGGGGAGGAGAGACCCAGTACTTC.

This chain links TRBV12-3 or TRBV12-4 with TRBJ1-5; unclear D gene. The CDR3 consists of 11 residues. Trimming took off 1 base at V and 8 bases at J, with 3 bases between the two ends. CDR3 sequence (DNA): TGTGCCAGCAGTTTAGGGGAGCCCCAGCATTTT. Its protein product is CASSLGEPQHF.

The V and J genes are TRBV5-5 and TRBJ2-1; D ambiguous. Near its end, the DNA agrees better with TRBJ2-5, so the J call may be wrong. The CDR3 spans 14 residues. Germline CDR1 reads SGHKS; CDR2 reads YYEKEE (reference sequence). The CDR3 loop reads CASGDMAGGETQYF. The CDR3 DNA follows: TGTGCCAGCGGAGACATGGCAGGTGGAGAGACCCAGTACTTC.

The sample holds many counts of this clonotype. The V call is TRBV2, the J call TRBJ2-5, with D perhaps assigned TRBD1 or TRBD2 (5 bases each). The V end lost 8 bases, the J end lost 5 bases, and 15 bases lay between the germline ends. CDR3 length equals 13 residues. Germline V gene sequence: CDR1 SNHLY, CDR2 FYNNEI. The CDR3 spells CASSSPWGETQYF. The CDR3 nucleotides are TGTGCCAGCTCATCCCCCTGGGGGGAGACCCAGTACTTC. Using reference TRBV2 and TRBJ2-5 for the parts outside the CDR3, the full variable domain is EPEVTQTPSHQVTQMGQEVILRCVPISNHLYFYWYRQILGQKVEFLVSFYNNEISEKSEIFDDQFSVERPDGSNFTLKIRSTKLEDSAMYFCASSSPWGETQYFGPGTRLLVL.

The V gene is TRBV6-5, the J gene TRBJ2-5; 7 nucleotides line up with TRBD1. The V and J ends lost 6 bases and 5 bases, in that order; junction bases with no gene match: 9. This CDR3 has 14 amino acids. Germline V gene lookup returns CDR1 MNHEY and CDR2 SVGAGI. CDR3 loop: CASRQGDRVETQYF. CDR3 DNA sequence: TGTGCCAGCAGACAGGGCGACAGGGTGGAGACCCAGTACTTC.

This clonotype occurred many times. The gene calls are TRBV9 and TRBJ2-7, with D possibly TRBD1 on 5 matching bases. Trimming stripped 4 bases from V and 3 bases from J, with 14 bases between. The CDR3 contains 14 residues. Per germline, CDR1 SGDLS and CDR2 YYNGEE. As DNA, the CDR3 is TGTGCCAGCAGCTCAGCCGGCAGGGACTACGAGCAGTACTTC. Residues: CASSSAGRDYEQYF. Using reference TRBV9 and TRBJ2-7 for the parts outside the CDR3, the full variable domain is DSGVTQTPKHLITATGQRVTLRCSPRSGDLSVYWYQQSLDQGLQFLIQYYNGEERAKGNILERFSAQQFPDLHSELNLSSLELGDSALYFCASSSAGRDYEQYFGPGTRLTVT.

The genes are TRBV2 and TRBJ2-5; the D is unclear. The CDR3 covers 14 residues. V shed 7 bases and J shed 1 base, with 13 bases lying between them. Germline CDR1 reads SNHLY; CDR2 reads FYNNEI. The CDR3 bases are TGTGCCAGCATATTGCGGCCTCCCCAAGAGACCCAGTACTTC. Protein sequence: CASILRPPQETQYF.

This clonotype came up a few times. In DNA form, the CDR3 reads TGTGCCAGCAGTTCCCTCCCAGGGGCTGGCCAAGAGACCCAGTACTTC. The encoded protein is CASSSLPGAGQETQYF. V gene TRBV28 combines with J gene TRBJ2-5; perhaps TRBD1 as D (6 bases). Germline CDR1 is MDHEN and CDR2 is SYDVKM. Trimming removed 4 bases at V and 1 base at J, with 16 bases between. The CDR3 is made up of 16 amino acids.

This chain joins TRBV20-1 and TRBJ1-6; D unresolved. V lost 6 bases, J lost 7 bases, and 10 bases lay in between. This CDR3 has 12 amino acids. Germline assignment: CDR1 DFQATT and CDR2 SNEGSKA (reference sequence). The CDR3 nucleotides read TGCAGTGCACAACGCGAGAATTCACCCCTCCACTTT. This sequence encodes CSAQRENSPLHF.

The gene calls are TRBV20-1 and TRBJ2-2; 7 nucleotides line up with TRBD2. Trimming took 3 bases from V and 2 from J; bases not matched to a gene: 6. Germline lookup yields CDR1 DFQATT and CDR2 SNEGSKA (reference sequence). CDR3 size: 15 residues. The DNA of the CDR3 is TGCAGTGCTAGTCCGGGGGGAAAAAACACCGGGGAGCTGTTTTTT. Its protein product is CSASPGGKNTGELFF.

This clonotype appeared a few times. The CDR3 here is CASSLWGSVDTEAFF. Written as DNA, the CDR3 is TGTGCCAGCAGTTTATGGGGTAGCGTGGACACTGAAGCTTTCTTT. This chain uses TRBV12-3 or TRBV12-4 with TRBJ1-1, with D unresolved. With 2 bases removed from V and 3 bases from J, the gap between germline ends came to 13 bases. The CDR3 has 15 amino acids.

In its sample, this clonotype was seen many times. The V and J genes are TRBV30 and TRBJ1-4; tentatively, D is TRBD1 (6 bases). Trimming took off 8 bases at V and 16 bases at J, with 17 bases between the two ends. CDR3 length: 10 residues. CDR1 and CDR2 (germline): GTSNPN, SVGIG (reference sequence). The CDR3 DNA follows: TGTGCCCTCGGGGGCCAGGTTAAGTTTTTT. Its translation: CALGGQVKFF. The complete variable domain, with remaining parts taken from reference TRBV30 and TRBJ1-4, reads SQTIHQWPATLVQPVGSPLSLECTVEGTSNPNLYWYRQAAGRGLQLLFYSVGIGQISSEVPQNLSASRPQDRQFILSSKKLLLSDSGFYLCALGGQVKFFGSGTQLSVL.

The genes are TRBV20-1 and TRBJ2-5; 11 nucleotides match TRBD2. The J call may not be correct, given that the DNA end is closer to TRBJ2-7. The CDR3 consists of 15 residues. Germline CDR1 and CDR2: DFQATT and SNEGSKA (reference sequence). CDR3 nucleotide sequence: TGCAGTGCTAGTGATATAGCGGGAGGGCCTTACGAGCAGTACTTC. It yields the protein CSASDIAGGPYEQYF.

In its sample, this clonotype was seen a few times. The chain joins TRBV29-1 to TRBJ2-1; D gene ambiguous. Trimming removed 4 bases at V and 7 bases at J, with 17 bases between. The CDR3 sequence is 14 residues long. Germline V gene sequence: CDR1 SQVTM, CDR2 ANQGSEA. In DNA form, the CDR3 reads TGCAGCGTTGCGCCCTCACTCGCGACAAATGAGCAGTTCTTC. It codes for CSVAPSLATNEQFF.

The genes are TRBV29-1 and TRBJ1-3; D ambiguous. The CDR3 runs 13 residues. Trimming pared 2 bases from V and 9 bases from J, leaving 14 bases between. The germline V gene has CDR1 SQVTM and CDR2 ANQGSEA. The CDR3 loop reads CSVENRRVGTIYF. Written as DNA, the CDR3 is TGCAGCGTTGAAAATAGACGCGTGGGCACCATATATTTT. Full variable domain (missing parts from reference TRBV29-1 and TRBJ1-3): SAVISQKPSRDICQRGTSLTIQCQVDSQVTMMFWYRQQPGQSLTLIATANQGSEATYESGFVIDKFPISRPNLTFSTLTVSNMSPEDSSIYLCSVENRRVGTIYFGEGSWLTVV.

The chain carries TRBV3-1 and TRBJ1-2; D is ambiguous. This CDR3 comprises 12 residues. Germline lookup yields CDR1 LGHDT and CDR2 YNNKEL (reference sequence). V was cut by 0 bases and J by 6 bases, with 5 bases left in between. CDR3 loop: CASSQEGDGYTF. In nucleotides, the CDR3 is TGTGCCAGCAGCCAAGAAGGCGATGGCTACACCTTC.

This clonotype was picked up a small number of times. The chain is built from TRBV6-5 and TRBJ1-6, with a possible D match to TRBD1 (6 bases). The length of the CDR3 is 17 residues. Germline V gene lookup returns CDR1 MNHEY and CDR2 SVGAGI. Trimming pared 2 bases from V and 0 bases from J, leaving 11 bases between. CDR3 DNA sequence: TGTGCCAGCAGTTACACCGACAGGAGCTCCTATAATTCACCCCTCCACTTT. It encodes CASSYTDRSSYNSPLHF.

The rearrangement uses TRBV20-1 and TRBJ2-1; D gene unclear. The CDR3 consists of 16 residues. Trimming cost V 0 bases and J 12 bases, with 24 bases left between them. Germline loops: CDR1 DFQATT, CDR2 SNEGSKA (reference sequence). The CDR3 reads CSARDPGRADALGQFF. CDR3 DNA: TGCAGTGCTAGAGATCCGGGTAGGGCCGACGCGTTAGGGCAGTTCTTC.

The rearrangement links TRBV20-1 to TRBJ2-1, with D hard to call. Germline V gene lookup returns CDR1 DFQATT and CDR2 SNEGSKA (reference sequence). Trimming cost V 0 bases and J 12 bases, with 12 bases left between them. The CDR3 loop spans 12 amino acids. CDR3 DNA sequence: TGCAGTGCTAGAGACCCAAAGGTCGGGCAGTTCTTC. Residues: CSARDPKVGQFF.

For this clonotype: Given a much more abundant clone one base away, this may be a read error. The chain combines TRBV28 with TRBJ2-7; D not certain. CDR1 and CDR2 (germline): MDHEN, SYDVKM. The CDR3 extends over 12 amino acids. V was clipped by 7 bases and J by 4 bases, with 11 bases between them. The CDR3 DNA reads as TGTGCCAGCACGACGTCCCCTTACGAGCAGTACTTC. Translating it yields CASTTSPYEQYF. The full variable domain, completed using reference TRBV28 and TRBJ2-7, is DVKVTQSSRYLVKRTGEKVFLECVQDMDHENMFWYRQDPGLGLRLIYFSYDVKMKEKGDIPEGYSVSREKKERFSLILESASTNQTSMYLCASTTSPYEQYFGPGTRLTVT.

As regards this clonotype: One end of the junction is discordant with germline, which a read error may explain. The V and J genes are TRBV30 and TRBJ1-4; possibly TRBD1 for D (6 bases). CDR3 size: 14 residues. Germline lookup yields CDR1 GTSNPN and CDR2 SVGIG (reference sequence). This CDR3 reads CAGQNSSTNEKLSF. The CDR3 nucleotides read TGTGCTGGACAGAACTCATCAACTAATGAAAAACTGTCTTTT.

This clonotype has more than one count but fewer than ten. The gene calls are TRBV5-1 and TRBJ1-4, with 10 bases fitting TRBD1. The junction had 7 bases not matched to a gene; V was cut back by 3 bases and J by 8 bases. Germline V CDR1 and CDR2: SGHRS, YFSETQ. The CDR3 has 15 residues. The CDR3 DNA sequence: TGCGCCAGCAGCTCACCGGACAGGGGGTTGGAAAAACTGTTTTTT. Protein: CASSSPDRGLEKLFF.